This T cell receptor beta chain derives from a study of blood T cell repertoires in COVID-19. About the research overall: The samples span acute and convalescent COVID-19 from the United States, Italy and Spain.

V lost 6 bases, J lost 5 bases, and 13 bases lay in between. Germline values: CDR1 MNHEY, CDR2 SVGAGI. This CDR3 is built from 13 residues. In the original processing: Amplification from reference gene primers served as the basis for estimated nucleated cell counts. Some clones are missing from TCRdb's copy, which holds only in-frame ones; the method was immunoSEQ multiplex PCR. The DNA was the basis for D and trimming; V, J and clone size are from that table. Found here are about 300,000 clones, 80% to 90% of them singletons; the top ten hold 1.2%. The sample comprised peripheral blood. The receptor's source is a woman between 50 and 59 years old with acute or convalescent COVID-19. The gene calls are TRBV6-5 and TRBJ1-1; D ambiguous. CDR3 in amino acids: CASSYKIGTEAFF. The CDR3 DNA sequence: TGTGCCAGCAGCTACAAGATCGGGACTGAAGCTTTCTTT.